This TCR beta chain was retrieved from a study of T-cell reconstitution after alpha-beta-depleted transplantation in children. Germline V lookup: CDR1 MGHRA, CDR2 YSYEKL. The CDR3 runs 15 residues. The V end was cut by 5 bases, the J end by 0 bases, with 11 bases between. The library targeted TCRbeta and was prepared with unique molecular identifiers. Each CDR3 protein is one row after TCRdb ran MiXCR on the PCR reads. The data hold nearly 400,000 distinct CDR3 sequences, with around 20% observed a single time. The chain has TRBV4-1 and TRBJ1-3, with no clear D. The clonotype was recovered from a human donor who donated a stem cell graft to a child with acute myeloid leukemia. This material consisted of PBMCs from the stem cell graft donor, taken from the stem cell graft. This CDR3 is CASSYYLSSGNTIYF. For the CDR3, the DNA is TGCGCCAGCAGCTACTATTTGAGCTCTGGAAACACCATATATTTT.